A single sample gave rise to the 15 T cell receptor beta chains below, sequenced in a study of shared clonotypes between healthy human individuals. Clones were read by immunoSEQ multiplex PCR, and TCRdb kept only the in-frame ones, dropping some. The sample includes roughly 2,500,000 clones, 90% to 95% seen only once; the top ten take roughly 0.39%. The sample comprised naive CD4+ T cells from PBMCs. The subset: CD45RA+ positively selected. All receptors come from a man aged 18 to 29 in good health. Some clones in this sample may be carry-over from other donors' samples.

The chain has TRBV4-2 and TRBJ2-7; 10 nucleotides match TRBD2. J lost 3 bases, V lost 4 bases, and 9 bases had no gene match. This CDR3 is built from 16 residues. The V gene's germline CDR1 is LGHNA and CDR2 YNFKEQ. The CDR3 loop is CASSRDSGRADYEQYF. DNA of the CDR3: TGTGCCAGCAGCCGAGACAGCGGGAGGGCCGACTACGAGCAGTACTTC.

The rearrangement joins TRBV18 to TRBJ2-6, with D possibly being TRBD1 or TRBD2 (6 bases each). Germline CDR1 is KGHSH and CDR2 is LQKENI. V was clipped by 6 bases and J by 2 bases, with 11 bases between them. This CDR3 spans 15 amino acids. The CDR3 is CASSEGVAGANVLTF. The CDR3 coding sequence is TGTGCCAGCTCGGAGGGGGTAGCTGGGGCCAACGTCCTGACTTTC.

The genes are TRBV19 and TRBJ1-2; 7 positions match TRBD1. Germline CDR1 LNHDA, CDR2 SQIVND (reference sequence). The length of the CDR3 is 13 residues. The V gene end was trimmed by 5 bases and the J gene end by 6 bases; junction bases not matched to a gene: 6. The chain's CDR3 is CASSPTGVNGYTF. As DNA, the CDR3 is TGTGCCAGTAGTCCAACAGGGGTCAATGGCTACACCTTC.

V and J are TRBV9 and TRBJ2-2, with D possibly TRBD1 on 5 matching bases. The CDR3 totals 17 residues. Deletions cut 1 base from V and 0 bases from J, with 13 bases between. Germline CDR1 SGDLS, CDR2 YYNGEE. Here the CDR3 reads CASSVFQGRTNTGELFF. The CDR3 DNA is TGTGCCAGCAGCGTATTTCAGGGTCGCACGAACACCGGGGAGCTGTTTTTT.

The chain employs TRBV30 and TRBJ2-5; TRBD2 matches at 12 bases. V was pared by 1 base and J by 7 bases, with 10 bases of the junction left unmatched. The CDR3 totals 16 residues. The germline V gene has CDR1 GTSNPN and CDR2 SVGIG (reference sequence). The DNA of the CDR3 is TGTGCCTGGAGTGCGCGACTAGCGGGAGACCGGGGGACCCAGTACTTC. Amino acid sequence: CAWSARLAGDRGTQYF.

This sequence joins TRBV28 and TRBJ2-7; D gene unclear. The V end lost 7 bases, the J end lost 0 bases, and 16 bases lay between the germline ends. The CDR3 spans 15 residues. Germline assignment: CDR1 MDHEN and CDR2 SYDVKM. The CDR3 nucleotides read TGTGCCAGCACCTCTTCACCCACTACCTCCTACGAGCAGTACTTC. Translated: CASTSSPTTSYEQYF.

This chain joins TRBV28 and TRBJ2-1; D not resolved. Deletions cut 4 bases from V and 1 base from J, with 8 bases between. Germline-derived CDR1 and CDR2 are MDHEN and SYDVKM. This CDR3 contains 14 residues. CDR3 protein: CASSWVGSYNEQFF. The CDR3 DNA sequence: TGTGCCAGCAGTTGGGTCGGGTCCTACAATGAGCAGTTCTTC.

V gene TRBV9 combines with J gene TRBJ1-1; D is unclear. Per germline, CDR1 SGDLS and CDR2 YYNGEE. There are 15 residues in the CDR3. V was shortened by 2 bases and J by 8 bases, with 19 bases between the two germline ends. The CDR3 coding sequence is TGTGCCAGCAGCGTGCAGGCTGATCCTGTCGCCGAAGCTTTCTTT. Translation gives CASSVQADPVAEAFF.

As concerns this clone: Additional DNA sequences in this sample encode the identical CDR3. CDR3 bases: TGTGCCAGTAGTGCCTCTGGGGCCAACGTCCTGACTTTC. Amino acids: CASSASGANVLTF. This chain uses TRBV19 with TRBJ2-6; D is ambiguous. The CDR3 contains 13 residues. Trimming removed 5 bases from V and 0 bases from J, with 2 bases in between. The germline gives CDR1 LNHDA, CDR2 SQIVND (reference sequence). Complete variable domain (other parts from reference TRBV19 and TRBJ2-6): DGGITQSPKYLFRKEGQNVTLSCEQNLNHDAMYWYRQDPGQGLRLIYYSQIVNDFQKGDIAEGYSVSREKKESFPLTVTSAQKNPTAFYLCASSASGANVLTFGAGSRLTVL.

This chain links TRBV10-3 with TRBJ1-2; the D gene is possibly TRBD1 (5 bases). CDR1 and CDR2 from the germline V gene are ENHRY and SYGVKD. V was pared by 6 bases and J by 7 bases, with 21 bases between. The CDR3 is made up of 15 amino acids. The CDR3 DNA sequence: TGTGCCATCAGCGATCAGGGAGGGGAATTCGGTGGCTACACCTTC. It specifies CAISDQGGEFGGYTF.

On this clone itself: In the same sample, other DNA sequences code for this CDR3. This chain uses TRBV5-4 with TRBJ2-7; possibly TRBD1 for D (5 bases). Looked up from germline, CDR1 is SGHNT and CDR2 is YYREEE (reference sequence). V lost 0 bases to trimming and J lost 3 bases, with 10 bases between them. The CDR3 is 14 residues long. In DNA form, the CDR3 reads TGTGCCAGCAGCTTGGGGCAGGGCATCTACGAGCAGTACTTC. This translates into CASSLGQGIYEQYF.

The J gene is TRBJ2-5, the V gene TRBV21-1; the table calls TRBD2, which could not be checked here. TRBV21-1 is described as a pseudogene. This CDR3 is 11 amino acids long. In DNA form, the CDR3 reads TGTGCCAGCAGCAAGGGAACGGGACTGTACTTC. Its translation is CASSKGTGLYF.

The rearrangement uses TRBV5-4 and TRBJ2-7; 7 positions match TRBD1. The junction had 12 bases not matched to a gene; V was cut back by 4 bases and J by 2 bases. This CDR3 contains 16 residues. Germline V gene data show CDR1 as SGHNT and CDR2 as YYREEE (reference sequence). For the CDR3, the DNA is TGTGCCAGCAGCCGAAGACAGGGACCACTTCCCTACGAGCAGTACTTC. Its translation: CASSRRQGPLPYEQYF.

This chain's CDR3 is CASSYSTSRGQNTF. CDR3 bases: TGTGCCAGCAGTTACTCGACCTCTAGGGGGCAAAACACCTTC. This chain connects TRBV6-5 to TRBJ1-2, with TRBD1 matching over 7 bases. Unmatched junction bases numbered 10, after V lost 0 bases and J lost 12 bases. This CDR3 is built from 14 residues. Germline V gene data show CDR1 as MNHEY and CDR2 as SVGAGI.

As for this clone: At one end the junction does not follow the germline gene, possibly because of a read error. This sequence joins TRBV5-4 and TRBJ2-2; 14 bases are shared with TRBD2. Germline-derived CDR1 and CDR2 are SGHNT and YYREEE (reference sequence). The CDR3 extends over 19 amino acids. CDR3 amino acids: CASSTQGTSGRPEHRGAVF. The CDR3 DNA reads as TGTGCCAGCAGCACCCAAGGGACTAGCGGGAGACCTGAACACCGGGGAGCTGTTTTT.